The next 13 T cell receptor beta chains were all read from a single sample in a study of shared clonotypes between healthy human individuals. CD45RO-negative, CCR7-positively selected cells formed the naive CD8 fraction, excluding terminally differentiated effector memory CD45RA+ cells. The method was immunoSEQ multiplex PCR; TCRdb's version includes in-frame clones alone and lacks a portion of them. Of over 2,000,000 clones listed, 93% are singletons. Sequenced: naive CD8+ T cells from PBMCs. Receptor source: a man aged 18 to 35 in good health. Some clones in this sample may be carry-over from other donors' samples.

This clone was counted once. The chain uses TRBV19 and TRBJ2-1; perhaps TRBD1 as D (5 bases). The ends were cut back, 1 base at V and 4 bases at J, with 14 bases in the middle. The CDR3 is 16 amino acids. The germline gives CDR1 LNHDA, CDR2 SQIVND (reference sequence). The CDR3 loop is CASSIVKGREYNEQFF. CDR3 bases: TGTGCCAGTAGTATAGTGAAGGGGCGCGAATACAATGAGCAGTTCTTC. The full variable domain, with the rest looked up from reference TRBV19 and TRBJ2-1, is DGGITQSPKYLFRKEGQNVTLSCEQNLNHDAMYWYRQDPGQGLRLIYYSQIVNDFQKGDIAEGYSVSREKKESFPLTVTSAQKNPTAFYLCASSIVKGREYNEQFFGPGTRLTVL.

The CDR3 sequence is CASSVGRAAVSYEQYF. In nucleotides, the CDR3 is TGTGCCAGCAGCGTAGGGAGGGCAGCTGTATCCTACGAGCAGTACTTC. The V and J genes are TRBV9 and TRBJ2-7; perhaps TRBD2 as D (6 bases). CDR1 SGDLS and CDR2 YYNGEE come from the germline V gene. V was pared by 0 bases and J by 1 base, with 14 bases between. CDR3 length: 16 residues. The full variable domain, with the rest looked up from reference TRBV9 and TRBJ2-7, is DSGVTQTPKHLITATGQRVTLRCSPRSGDLSVYWYQQSLDQGLQFLIQYYNGEERAKGNILERFSAQQFPDLHSELNLSSLELGDSALYFCASSVGRAAVSYEQYFGPGTRLTVT.

The chain carries TRBV9 and TRBJ2-1; 8 bases match TRBD1. Germline V CDR1 and CDR2: SGDLS, YYNGEE. The CDR3 covers 17 residues. The ends lost 2 bases at V and 3 bases at J; junction bases unmatched: 10. This chain's CDR3 is CASSVRRTGRDYNEQFF. The CDR3 DNA follows: TGTGCCAGCAGCGTCCGAAGGACAGGGAGAGACTACAATGAGCAGTTCTTC.

The chain carries TRBV10-1 and TRBJ2-7, with unresolved D. V lost 3 bases to trimming and J lost 5 bases, with 5 bases between them. The germline V gene has CDR1 WNHNN and CDR2 SYGVQD (reference sequence). The CDR3 runs to 11 residues. The CDR3 nucleotides are TGCGCCAGCAGTGATGGGGACGAGCAGTACTTC. Protein: CASSDGDEQYF.

As regards this clone: This same CDR3 is encoded by further DNA sequences in the sample. V usage is TRBV5-1 and J usage is TRBJ2-1; D might be TRBD1 or TRBD2, each matching 5 bases. CDR1 is SGHRS, CDR2 YFSETQ, per germline. This CDR3 contains 15 residues. Trimming took off 0 bases at V and 1 base at J, with 8 bases between the two ends. This CDR3 is CASSLDWGSYNEQFF. DNA of the CDR3: TGCGCCAGCAGCTTGGATTGGGGGTCCTACAATGAGCAGTTCTTC.

The J gene is TRBJ2-7, the V gene TRBV4-3, with D unclear. Germline-derived CDR1 and CDR2 are LGHNA and YSLEER. The CDR3 spans 15 residues. V was clipped by 1 base and J by 4 bases, with 14 bases between them. CDR3 sequence reads: CASSQVQAAGYEQYF. The CDR3 nucleotides read TGCGCCAGCAGCCAAGTTCAGGCAGCCGGTTACGAGCAGTACTTC.

This sequence joins TRBV29-1 and TRBJ2-7; D gene uncertain. The CDR3 is made up of 13 amino acids. Trimming took off 7 bases at V and 0 bases at J, with 13 bases between the two ends. Germline loops: CDR1 SQVTM, CDR2 ANQGSEA. The CDR3 sequence: CSAQTGSSYEQYF. CDR3 bases: TGCAGCGCCCAGACGGGCAGCTCCTACGAGCAGTACTTC.

A few counts support this clone. The chain combines TRBV19 with TRBJ1-4; D might be TRBD1 (6 bases). The V gene's germline CDR1 is LNHDA and CDR2 SQIVND (reference sequence). Between the trimmed V and J ends, which lost 5 bases and 0 bases, there was a span of 7 bases. The CDR3 is 14 amino acids. This chain's CDR3 is CASSWDTTNEKLFF. The DNA of the CDR3 is TGTGCCAGTAGTTGGGACACAACTAATGAAAAACTGTTTTTT.

The count of this clone is one. This chain uses TRBV29-1 with TRBJ2-1; the match to TRBD2 covers 11 bases. The CDR3 consists of 14 residues. Germline assignment: CDR1 SQVTM and CDR2 ANQGSEA. Germline trimming cut 7 bases from V and 6 bases from J; bases unmatched to any gene: 8. CDR3 nucleotide sequence: TGCAGCGCCGCCCTAGCGGGAGGCTTCAATGAGCAGTTCTTC. Translation gives CSAALAGGFNEQFF.

This chain joins TRBV28 and TRBJ2-1, with unresolved D. Germline loops: CDR1 MDHEN, CDR2 SYDVKM. With 8 bases removed from V and 5 bases from J, the gap between germline ends came to 16 bases. The CDR3 is 14 amino acids. Written as DNA, the CDR3 is TGTGCCAGCTGCAGGTCCATTTTCAACAATGAGCAGTTCTTC. Its translation is CASCRSIFNNEQFF.

This chain joins TRBV27 and TRBJ2-6, with D maybe TRBD1 (6 bases). Per germline, CDR1 MNHEY and CDR2 SMNVEV (reference sequence). With 2 bases removed from V and 2 bases from J, the gap between germline ends came to 10 bases. The CDR3 is 16 residues long. The CDR3 coding sequence is TGTGCCAGCAGTTTAAGGTCAGGGGCTGGGGCCAACGTCCTGACTTTC. Translating gives CASSLRSGAGANVLTF.

This chain links TRBV29-1 with TRBJ2-1; the D is unclear. V gave up 3 bases and J gave up 1 base, with 19 bases separating them. The CDR3 extends over 17 amino acids. Germline values: CDR1 SQVTM, CDR2 ANQGSEA. The CDR3 DNA follows: TGCAGCGTTGAGGCGTTGTCAGCGAGGCGGTCCTACAATGAGCAGTTCTTC. Translating gives CSVEALSARRSYNEQFF.

The chain has TRBV29-1 and TRBJ2-7; possibly TRBD1 for D (7 bases). The germline gives CDR1 SQVTM, CDR2 ANQGSEA. Between the trimmed V and J ends, which lost 7 bases and 5 bases, there was a span of 15 bases. This CDR3 contains 12 residues. CDR3 loop: CSGRGGGNEQYF. The CDR3 DNA reads TGCAGCGGACGAGGGGGCGGGAACGAGCAGTACTTC.